Below, one TCR beta chain is given with its context. The antigen remains unidentified. These data originate in a study of cytomegalovirus exposure and HLA in healthy donors. Study-level findings and limits: TCR beta chains numbering approximately 150 were designated cytomegalovirus-associated.

The study ran its PCR with 60 Vbeta and 13 Jbeta primers. Sequenced by immunoSEQ multiplex PCR; TCRdb stores in-frame clones only, minus some. Of 150,000 to 200,000 clones in the sample, around 75% were seen once. Source material: PBMCs. This sequence was found in a female donor in good health and CMV-seronegative.

The CDR3: CASSVPGTSLETQYF. CDR3 nucleotides: TGTGCCAGCAGCGTACCCGGGACTAGCCTAGAGACCCAGTACTTC. The V and J genes are TRBV14 and TRBJ2-5; 9 bases are shared with TRBD2. The CDR3 has 15 residues. V was pared by 5 bases and J by 4 bases, with 8 bases of the junction left unmatched. Germline V gives CDR1 SGHDN, CDR2 FVKESK.